These 20 T cell receptor beta chains originate from one sample sequenced in a study of metastatic and nonmetastatic thyroid tumors. TCRdb redid the clone calls on the PCR reads using MiXCR. The sample contains approximately 30,000 clones, about 30% of which appear only once. Each patient went into thyroid surgery without having received any treatment. Material: blood. Receptor source: a female donor with papillary thyroid cancer or a benign thyroid nodule (not recorded which). Some clones in this sample may be carry-over from other donors' samples.

V gene TRBV2 combines with J gene TRBJ1-2; D uncertain. The CDR3 runs 14 residues. Germline loops: CDR1 SNHLY, CDR2 FYNNEI. Trimming pared 3 bases from V and 4 bases from J, leaving 12 bases between. CDR3 sequence reads: CASSETLRAYGYTF. The CDR3 nucleotides are TGTGCCAGCAGTGAGACCCTCCGGGCCTATGGCTACACCTTC.

This clone showed up many times. An end of the junction does not agree with germline; a read error may underlie this. The sample carries other DNA sequences with the same CDR3. The chain uses TRBV19 and TRBJ1-5; TRBD1 agrees at 8 bases. Germline loops: CDR1 LNHDA, CDR2 SQIVND (reference sequence). The CDR3 sequence is 14 residues long. CDR3 bases: TGTGCCAGTACCGGACAGGGACCCAATCAGCCCCAGCACTTT. Protein sequence: CASTGQGPNQPQHF.

This clone was seen repeatedly, ten times or more. This may stem from a read error, because a much larger clone lies one nucleotide away. The V and J genes are TRBV30 and TRBJ2-7; D not certain. The CDR3 consists of 13 residues. Per the germline V gene, CDR1 is GTSNPN and CDR2 is SVGIG (reference sequence). V lost 5 bases and J 2 bases, leaving 13 bases between the germline ends. The CDR3 nucleotides read TGTGCCTGGGGTGGTTTGCCCACCTACGAGCAGTACTTC. Translating gives CAWGGLPTYEQYF. The full variable domain, rest sourced from reference TRBV30 and TRBJ2-7, is SQTIHQWPATLVQPVGSPLSLECTVEGTSNPNLYWYRQAAGRGLQLLFYSVGIGQISSEVPQNLSASRPQDRQFILSSKKLLLSDSGFYLCAWGGLPTYEQYFGPGTRLTVT.

The chain links TRBV6-1 to TRBJ1-5; D is possibly TRBD1 (5 bases). Trimming took 7 bases from V and 3 from J, leaving 10 bases between them. Germline V CDR1 and CDR2: MNHNS, SASEGT. The CDR3 has 13 amino acids. CDR3 DNA sequence: TGTGCCAGCATGGGGCAGGTCAATCAGCCCCAGCATTTT. Its protein product is CASMGQVNQPQHF.

This clone was observed at least ten times. The J gene is TRBJ1-1, the V gene TRBV6-1; the D is unclear. This CDR3 region has 13 residues. The V end was cut by 9 bases, the J end by 0 bases, with 11 bases between. Germline V gives CDR1 MNHNS, CDR2 SASEGT. DNA for the CDR3: TGTGCCAGTTCCAGTTATATGAACACTGAAGCTTTCTTT. Amino acids: CASSSYMNTEAFF.

This clone was counted ten times or more. The rearrangement uses TRBV20-1 and TRBJ1-6, with 7 bases lining up with TRBD1. This CDR3 region has 14 residues. V was clipped by 5 bases and J by 10 bases; unmatched bases: 11. In germline, CDR1 is DFQATT, CDR2 SNEGSKA (reference sequence). CDR3 nucleotide sequence: TGCAGTGCTGGACTTAGACAGGGCCGATCACCCCTCCACTTT. Its protein product is CSAGLRQGRSPLHF.

This clone was seen a single time. The chain carries TRBV7-3 and TRBJ2-3; D ambiguous. Germline CDR1 and CDR2: SGHTA and FQGTGA. The CDR3 has 13 residues. Between the trimmed V and J ends, which lost 3 bases and 2 bases, there was a span of 6 bases. The CDR3 spells CASSFYYTDTQYF. DNA for the CDR3: TGTGCCAGCAGCTTCTATTACACAGATACGCAGTATTTT.

This clone was found once. The chain recombines TRBV9 with TRBJ2-7; 14 bases agree with TRBD2. The CDR3 has 15 residues. The germline gives CDR1 SGDLS, CDR2 YYNGEE. Trimming took 2 bases from V and 8 from J; bases not matched to a gene: 6. The CDR3 loop reads CASSVEGLAGAQQYF. CDR3 sequence (DNA): TGTGCCAGCAGCGTGGAGGGACTAGCGGGAGCCCAGCAGTACTTC.

This clone showed up many times. The gene calls are TRBV12-3 or TRBV12-4 and TRBJ2-3; a possible D gene is TRBD2 (5 bases). V was trimmed by 5 bases and J by 6 bases, leaving 12 bases between them. The CDR3 loop spans 13 amino acids. The CDR3 coding sequence is TGTGCCAGCAGTGGTTCTAGCTTGGATACGCAGTATTTT. Amino acids: CASSGSSLDTQYF.

The CDR3 reads CASSPGITMGYGYTF. In DNA form, the CDR3 reads TGTGCCAGCTCACCAGGGATCACGATGGGCTATGGCTACACCTTC. This sequence joins TRBV18 and TRBJ1-2; the D is unclear. V lost 2 bases and J lost 4, with 14 bases in between. Germline CDR1 and CDR2: KGHSH and LQKENI. CDR3 size: 15 residues.

This clone was recorded at least ten times. A much larger clone sits a single nucleotide away, making a read error possible. The chain recombines TRBV18 with TRBJ2-7, with TRBD2 matching 10 bases. Germline assignment: CDR1 KGHSH and CDR2 LQKENI. This CDR3 comprises 14 residues. The V and J ends lost 8 bases and 6 bases, in that order; junction bases with no gene match: 10. This chain's CDR3 is CASVRTSGRGEQYF. The CDR3 DNA reads TGTGCCAGCGTCCGGACTAGCGGTCGAGGCGAGCAGTACTTC.

V is TRBV6-2 or TRBV6-3 and J is TRBJ1-2; 7 bases agree with TRBD1. The CDR3 totals 15 residues. Germline V lookup: CDR1 MNHEY, CDR2 SVGEGT. V gave up 3 bases and J gave up 5 bases; unmatched junction bases: 9. CDR3 sequence reads: CASSYPQGGIYGYTF. DNA for the CDR3: TGTGCCAGCAGTTATCCCCAGGGGGGGATTTATGGCTACACCTTC.

This clone appeared many times. The chain is built from TRBV27 and TRBJ2-1; D might be TRBD2 (6 bases). Trimming removed 5 bases from V and 3 bases from J, with 17 bases in between. Germline CDR1 and CDR2: MNHEY and SMNVEV (reference sequence). The CDR3 sequence is 16 residues long. The CDR3 region has the DNA TGTGCCAGCAGTCAAAGTCGGCGGACTAACTACAATGAGCAGTTCTTC. Its translation is CASSQSRRTNYNEQFF.

V gene TRBV30 combines with J gene TRBJ1-1; 7 nucleotides align to TRBD1. The CDR3 has 13 amino acids. V lost 6 bases and J lost 12; bases outside the gene matches: 16. CDR1 GTSNPN and CDR2 SVGIG come from the germline V gene (reference sequence). The DNA of the CDR3 is TGTGCCTGTAGTCCGGGACAGCGGAGAGGATCTTTCTTT. It codes for CACSPGQRRGSFF. Full variable domain (missing parts from reference TRBV30 and TRBJ1-1): SQTIHQWPATLVQPVGSPLSLECTVEGTSNPNLYWYRQAAGRGLQLLFYSVGIGQISSEVPQNLSASRPQDRQFILSSKKLLLSDSGFYLCACSPGQRRGSFFGQGTRLTVV.

Turning to this clone: A read error may produce the germline difference seen at one junction end. This chain links TRBV6-1 with TRBJ1-5; the match to TRBD1 covers 7 bases. This CDR3 has 14 amino acids. Germline lookup yields CDR1 MNHNS and CDR2 SASEGT. The CDR3 is CASRTGYSNLPQNF. The CDR3 DNA follows: TGTGCCAGCAGGACAGGGTATAGCAATCTGCCCCAGAATTTT.

This clone was observed many times. The CDR3 here is CASSIAYNEQFF. The CDR3 DNA reads TGTGCCAGTAGTATAGCCTACAATGAGCAGTTCTTC. The chain carries TRBV19 and TRBJ2-1; D remains unclear. The CDR3 length is 12 residues. Germline V CDR1 and CDR2: LNHDA, SQIVND (reference sequence). Trimming took off 1 base at V and 2 bases at J, with 0 bases between the two ends.

This clone was picked up many times. This chain links TRBV19 with TRBJ2-5; TRBD1 agrees at 7 bases. V trimming: 7 bases; J trimming: 6 bases; junction bases outside the gene matches: 5. CDR1 and CDR2 (germline): LNHDA, SQIVND (reference sequence). The CDR3 has 12 amino acids. The CDR3 here is CASMGTDQTQYF. Here the CDR3 DNA reads TGTGCCAGTATGGGGACAGATCAGACCCAGTACTTC.

This clone was counted ten times or more. This clone may be a read error of a much larger clone one base away. Other DNA sequences in the sample encode the same CDR3. V gene TRBV25-1 combines with J gene TRBJ1-4; 7 bases are shared with TRBD1. The CDR3 covers 17 residues. Trimming cost V 4 bases and J 4 bases; bases outside gene matches: 12. Germline CDR1 MGHDK, CDR2 SYGVNS. DNA of the CDR3: TGTGCCAGCAGTGGAGGGGGCCAGGGGGTTGGTAATGAAAAACTGTTTTTT. Protein product: CASSGGGQGVGNEKLFF.

This clone appeared many times. This chain connects TRBV10-3 to TRBJ2-7; D is uncertain. V lost 0 bases and J lost 3, with 9 bases in between. The CDR3 runs to 14 residues. Germline-derived CDR1 and CDR2 are ENHRY and SYGVKD. CDR3 residues: CAISESPQFYEQYF. The CDR3, as DNA: TGTGCCATCAGTGAGTCCCCACAGTTCTACGAGCAGTACTTC.

V and J are TRBV3-1 and TRBJ2-7; 10 bases are a match to TRBD1. This CDR3 spans 14 amino acids. The germline gives CDR1 LGHDT, CDR2 YNNKEL (reference sequence). With V trimmed by 4 bases and J by 6 bases, 6 bases remained unmatched. In DNA, the CDR3 is TGTGCCAGCAGCCCCGGGACAGGGGTTCGCGAGCAGTACTTC. The encoded protein is CASSPGTGVREQYF.